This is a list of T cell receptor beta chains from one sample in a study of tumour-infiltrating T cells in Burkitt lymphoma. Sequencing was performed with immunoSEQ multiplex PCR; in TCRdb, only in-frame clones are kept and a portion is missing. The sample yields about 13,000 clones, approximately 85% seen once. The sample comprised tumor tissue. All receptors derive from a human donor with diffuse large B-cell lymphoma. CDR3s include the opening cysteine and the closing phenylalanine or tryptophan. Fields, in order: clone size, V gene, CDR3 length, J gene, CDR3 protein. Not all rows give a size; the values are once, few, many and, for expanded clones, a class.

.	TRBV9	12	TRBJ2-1	CASNPGYNEQFF
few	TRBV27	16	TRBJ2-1	CASSSLAGGLNNEQFF
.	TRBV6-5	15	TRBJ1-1	CASSYHGGVNTEAFF
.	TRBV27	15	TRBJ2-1	CASSHGQGIGNEQFF
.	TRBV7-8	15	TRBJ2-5	CASTTSGGASETQYF
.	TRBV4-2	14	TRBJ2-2	CASSQLFPPGELFF
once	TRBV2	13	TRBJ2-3	CALAGGITDTQYF
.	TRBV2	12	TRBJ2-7	CASSGASREQYF
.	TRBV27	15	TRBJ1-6	CASSLWSGANSPLHF
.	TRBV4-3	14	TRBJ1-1	CASSQNVWHLEAFF
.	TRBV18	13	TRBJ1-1	CASSRDSNTEAFF
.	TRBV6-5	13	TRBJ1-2	CASSYWQGNGYTF
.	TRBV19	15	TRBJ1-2	CASSTLQGLGHGYTF
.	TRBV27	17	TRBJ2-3	CASSRRLAGVSTDTQYF
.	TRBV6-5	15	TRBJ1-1	CASSTGRRMHTEAFF
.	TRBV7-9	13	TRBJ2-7	CASSKGQVYEQYF
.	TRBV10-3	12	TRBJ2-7	CAIGEAGNEQYF
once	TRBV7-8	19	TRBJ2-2	CASTPTPPGWGGNTGELFF
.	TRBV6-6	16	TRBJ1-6	CASSLGVGADNSPLHF
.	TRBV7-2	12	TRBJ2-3	CASSPGTDTQYF
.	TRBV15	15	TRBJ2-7	CATSAGTGENYEQYF
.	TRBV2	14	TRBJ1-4	CASSGGGGNEKLFF
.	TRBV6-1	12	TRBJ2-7	CASSESTAEQYF
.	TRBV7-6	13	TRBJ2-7	CATSSGGSYEQYF
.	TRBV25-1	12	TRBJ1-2	CASTQGYSGYTF
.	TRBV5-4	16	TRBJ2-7	CASSLYIAGYSYEQYF
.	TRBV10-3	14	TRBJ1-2	CAISGGWTENGYTF
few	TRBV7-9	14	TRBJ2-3	CASSLASFWDTQYF
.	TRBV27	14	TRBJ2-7	CASSPRAGRYEQYF
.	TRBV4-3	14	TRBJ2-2	CASSQEGLTGELFF
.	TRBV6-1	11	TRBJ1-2	CASSDRYGYTF
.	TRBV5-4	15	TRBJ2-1	CASRGTSGRYNEQFF
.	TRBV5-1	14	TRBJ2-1	CASSSPWGDNEQFF
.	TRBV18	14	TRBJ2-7	CASSLLQGAIEQYF
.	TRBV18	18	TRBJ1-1	CASSPLLLTGGTNTEAFF
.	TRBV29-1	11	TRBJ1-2	CSGDTGGGYTF
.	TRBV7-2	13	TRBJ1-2	CASSPELVYGYTF
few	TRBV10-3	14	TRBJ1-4	CAISQGIVDEKLFF
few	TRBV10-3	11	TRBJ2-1	CAISENNEQFF
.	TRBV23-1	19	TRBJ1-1	CASSQSIGRGFLWNTEAFF
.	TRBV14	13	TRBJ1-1	CASSLNGGTEAFF
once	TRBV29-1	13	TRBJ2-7	CSVDSLGLGEQYF